The sequence of this TCR beta chain was determined in a study of shared clonotypes between healthy human individuals. Study details: CD4 naive and CD4 memory each took three plates per donor, while CD8 naive took two and CD8 memory one. Study outcomes and limitations: The sharing of 4.5% to 5.5% of naive CD4 clonotypes was seen across a few donors.

Remarks on this clone: Its antigen remains unidentified. Other DNA sequences in this specimen translate into the identical CDR3.

Using immunoSEQ multiplex PCR, the repertoire was profiled, and TCRdb retains in-frame clones only, with some absent. The data show around 2,000,000 clones, 85% to 95% seen once. The CDR3 consists of 14 residues. Germline values: CDR1 GTSNPN, CDR2 SVGIG (reference sequence). Trimming at V came to 0 bases and at J to 7 bases, leaving 6 bases not matched to a gene. This clonotype was sampled from a man between 18 and 35 years old in good health. The chain recombines TRBV30 with TRBJ2-1; 7 bases fit TRBD2. Sequenced input: naive CD4+ T cells sorted from blood. Subset: CD45RA+ positively selected. Written as DNA, the CDR3 is TGTGCCTGGAGTGTCGGCGGGAGTCTTAATGAGCAGTTCTTC. This encodes CAWSVGGSLNEQFF.